The entry below describes one T cell receptor (beta chain). The data derive from a study of control samples from healthy donors and cancer patients. Profiled with immunoSEQ multiplex PCR; TCRdb holds only in-frame clones, not every one. The sample holds 150,000 or so clones; about 95% are singletons and the top ten take approximately 15%. The germline V gene has CDR1 MNHNY and CDR2 SVGAGI (reference sequence). The CDR3 length is 14 residues. Trimming took 6 bases from V and 1 from J, leaving 11 bases between them. Sequenced material: PBMCs. This chain connects TRBV6-6 to TRBJ2-3; D not certain. The TCR comes from a man aged 60-69 years with colorectal cancer. CDR3 region: CASSPPYGTDTQYF. CDR3 coding DNA: TGTGCCAGCAGCCCTCCATACGGCACAGATACGCAGTATTTT.